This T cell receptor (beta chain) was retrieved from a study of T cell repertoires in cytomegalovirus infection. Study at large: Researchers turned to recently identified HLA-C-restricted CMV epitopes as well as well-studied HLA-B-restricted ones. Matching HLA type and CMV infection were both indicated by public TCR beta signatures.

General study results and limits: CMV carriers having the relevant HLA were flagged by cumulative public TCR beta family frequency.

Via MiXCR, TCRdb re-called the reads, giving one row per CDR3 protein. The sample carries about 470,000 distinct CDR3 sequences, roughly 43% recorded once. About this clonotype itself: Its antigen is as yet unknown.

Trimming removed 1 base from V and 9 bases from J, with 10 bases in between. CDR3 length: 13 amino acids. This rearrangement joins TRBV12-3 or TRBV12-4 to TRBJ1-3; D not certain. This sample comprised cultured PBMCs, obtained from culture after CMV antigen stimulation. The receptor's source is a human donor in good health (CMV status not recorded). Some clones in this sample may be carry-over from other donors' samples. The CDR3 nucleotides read TGTGCCAGCAGTTTAGGGCGAGCCAGCACCATATATTTT. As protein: CASSLGRASTIYF.